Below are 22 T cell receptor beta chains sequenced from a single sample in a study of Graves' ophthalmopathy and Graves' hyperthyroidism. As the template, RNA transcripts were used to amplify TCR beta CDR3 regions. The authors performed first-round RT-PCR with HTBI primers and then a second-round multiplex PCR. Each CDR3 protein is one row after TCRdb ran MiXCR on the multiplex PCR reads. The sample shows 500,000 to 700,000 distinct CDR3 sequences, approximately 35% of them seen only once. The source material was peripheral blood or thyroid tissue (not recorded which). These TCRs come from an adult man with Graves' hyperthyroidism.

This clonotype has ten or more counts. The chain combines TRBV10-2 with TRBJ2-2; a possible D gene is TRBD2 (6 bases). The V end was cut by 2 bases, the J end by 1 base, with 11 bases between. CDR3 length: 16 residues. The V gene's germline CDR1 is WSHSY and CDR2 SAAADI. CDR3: CASSEGLARNTGELFF. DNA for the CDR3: TGCGCCAGCAGTGAGGGGCTAGCGCGGAACACCGGGGAGCTGTTTTTT.

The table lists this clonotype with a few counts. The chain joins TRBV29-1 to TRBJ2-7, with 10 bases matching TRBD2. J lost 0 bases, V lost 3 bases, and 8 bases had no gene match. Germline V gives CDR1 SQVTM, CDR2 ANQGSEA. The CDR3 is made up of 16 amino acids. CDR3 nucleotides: TGCAGCGTTGATTACCTAGCGGGGGATGTCTCCTACGAGCAGTACTTC. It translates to CSVDYLAGDVSYEQYF.

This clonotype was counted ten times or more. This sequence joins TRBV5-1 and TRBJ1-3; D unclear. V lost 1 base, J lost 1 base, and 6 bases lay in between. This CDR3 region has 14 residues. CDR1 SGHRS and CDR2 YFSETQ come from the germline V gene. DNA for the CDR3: TGCGCCAGCAGCTTGCAGGCATCTGGAAACACCATATATTTT. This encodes CASSLQASGNTIYF. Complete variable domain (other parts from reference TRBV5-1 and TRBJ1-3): KAGVTQTPRYLIKTRGQQVTLSCSPISGHRSVSWYQQTPGQGLQFLFEYFSETQRNKGNFPGRFSGRQFSNSRSEMNVSTLELGDSALYLCASSLQASGNTIYFGEGSWLTVV.

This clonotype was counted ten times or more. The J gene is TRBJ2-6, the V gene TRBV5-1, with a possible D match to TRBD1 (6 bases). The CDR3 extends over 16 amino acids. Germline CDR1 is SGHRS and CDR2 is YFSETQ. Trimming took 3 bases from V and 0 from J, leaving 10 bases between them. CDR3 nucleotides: TGCGCCAGCAGCTCAGGACAGCACTCTGGGGCCAACGTCCTGACTTTC. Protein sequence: CASSSGQHSGANVLTF.

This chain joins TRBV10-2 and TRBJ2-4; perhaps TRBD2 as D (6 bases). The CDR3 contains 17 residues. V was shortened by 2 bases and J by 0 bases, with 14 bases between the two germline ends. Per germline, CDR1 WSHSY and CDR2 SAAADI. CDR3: CASSEGSSGIAKNIQYF. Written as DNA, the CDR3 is TGCGCCAGCAGTGAGGGTAGTAGCGGTATAGCCAAAAACATTCAGTACTTC.

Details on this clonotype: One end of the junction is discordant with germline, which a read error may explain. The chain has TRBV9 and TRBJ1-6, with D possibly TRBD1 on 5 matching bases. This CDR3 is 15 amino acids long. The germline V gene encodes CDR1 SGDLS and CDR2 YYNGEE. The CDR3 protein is CASSLIGGENSPLHF. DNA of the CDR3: TGCGCCAGCTCCTTGATCGGGGGGGAGAATTCACCCCTCCACTTT. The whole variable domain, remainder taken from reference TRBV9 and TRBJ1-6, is DSGVTQTPKHLITATGQRVTLRCSPRSGDLSVYWYQQSLDQGLQFLIQYYNGEERAKGNILERFSAQQFPDLHSELNLSSLELGDSALYFCASSLIGGENSPLHFGNGTRLTVT.

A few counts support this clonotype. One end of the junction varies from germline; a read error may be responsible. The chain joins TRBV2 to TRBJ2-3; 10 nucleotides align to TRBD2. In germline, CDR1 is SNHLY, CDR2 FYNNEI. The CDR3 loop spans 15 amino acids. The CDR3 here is CASSKEILASGSTSF. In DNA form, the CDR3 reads TGTGCCAGCAGTAAAGAAATCCTAGCTAGCGGGAGTACGTCTTTT.

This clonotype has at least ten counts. Here the CDR3 reads CATSDFGQNTGELFF. CDR3 DNA sequence: TGTGCCACCAGTGACTTCGGACAAAACACCGGGGAGCTGTTTTTT. The V gene is TRBV24-1, the J gene TRBJ2-2, with D possibly matching TRBD1 (5 bases). Germline V gives CDR1 KGHDR, CDR2 SFDVKD. The CDR3 is 15 residues long. Trimming took off 4 bases at V and 2 bases at J, with 10 bases between the two ends.

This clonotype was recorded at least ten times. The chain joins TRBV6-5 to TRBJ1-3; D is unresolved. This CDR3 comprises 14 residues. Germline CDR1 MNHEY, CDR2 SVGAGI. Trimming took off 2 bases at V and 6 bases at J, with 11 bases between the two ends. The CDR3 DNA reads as TGTGCCAGCAGTTACGATACAAGTGAAAACACCATATATTTT. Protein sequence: CASSYDTSENTIYF.

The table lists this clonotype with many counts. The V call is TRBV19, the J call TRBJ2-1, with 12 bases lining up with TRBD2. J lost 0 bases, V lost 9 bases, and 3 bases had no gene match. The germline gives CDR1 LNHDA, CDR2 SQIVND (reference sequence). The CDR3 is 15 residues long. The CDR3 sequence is CASGTSGSSYNEQFF. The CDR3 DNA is TGTGCCAGCGGGACTAGCGGGTCCTCCTACAATGAGCAGTTCTTC.

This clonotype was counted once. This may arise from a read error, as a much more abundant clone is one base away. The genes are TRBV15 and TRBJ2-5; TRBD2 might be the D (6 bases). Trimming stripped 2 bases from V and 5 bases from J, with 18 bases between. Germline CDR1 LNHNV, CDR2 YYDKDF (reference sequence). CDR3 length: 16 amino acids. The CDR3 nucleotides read TGTGCCACCAGCAGACATTACTGGGGACGGGGGGAGACCCAGTACTTC. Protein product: CATSRHYWGRGETQYF.

The CDR3 coding sequence is TGTGCCAGCAGCTTAGTTCTAGCGGCCAGCACAGATACGCAGTATTTT. Amino acids: CASSLVLAASTDTQYF. V and J are TRBV7-2 and TRBJ2-3; TRBD2 aligns across 7 bases. The CDR3 has 16 residues. Germline trimming cut 1 base from V and 0 bases from J; bases unmatched to any gene: 4. CDR1 and CDR2 (germline): SGHTA, FQGNSA.

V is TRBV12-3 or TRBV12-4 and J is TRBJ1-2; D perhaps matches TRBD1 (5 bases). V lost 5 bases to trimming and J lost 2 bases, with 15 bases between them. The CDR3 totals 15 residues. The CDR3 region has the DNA TGTGCCAGCAGTCCCGCGGGACGACCGAACTATGGCTACACCTTC. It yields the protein CASSPAGRPNYGYTF.

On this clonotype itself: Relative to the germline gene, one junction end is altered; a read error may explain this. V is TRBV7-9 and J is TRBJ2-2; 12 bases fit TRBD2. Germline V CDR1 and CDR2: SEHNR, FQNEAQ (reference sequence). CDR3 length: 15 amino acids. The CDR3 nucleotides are TGTGCCAGCAGCCGACTAGCGGGAGCTGCCGGGGGGCTGTTTTTT. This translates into CASSRLAGAAGGLFF.

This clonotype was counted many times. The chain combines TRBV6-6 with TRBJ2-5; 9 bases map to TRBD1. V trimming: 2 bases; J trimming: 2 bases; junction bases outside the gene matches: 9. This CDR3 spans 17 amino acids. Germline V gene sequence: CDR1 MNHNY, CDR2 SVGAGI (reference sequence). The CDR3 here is CASSYGDREFRQETQYF. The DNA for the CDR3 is TGTGCCAGCAGTTACGGGGACAGGGAGTTTCGGCAAGAGACCCAGTACTTC.

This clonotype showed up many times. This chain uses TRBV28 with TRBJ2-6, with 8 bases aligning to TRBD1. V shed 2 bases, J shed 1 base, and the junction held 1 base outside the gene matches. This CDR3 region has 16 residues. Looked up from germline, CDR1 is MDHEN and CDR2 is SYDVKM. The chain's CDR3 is CASSLRTGSGANVLTF. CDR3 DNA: TGTGCCAGCAGTTTACGGACAGGGTCTGGGGCCAACGTCCTGACTTTC.

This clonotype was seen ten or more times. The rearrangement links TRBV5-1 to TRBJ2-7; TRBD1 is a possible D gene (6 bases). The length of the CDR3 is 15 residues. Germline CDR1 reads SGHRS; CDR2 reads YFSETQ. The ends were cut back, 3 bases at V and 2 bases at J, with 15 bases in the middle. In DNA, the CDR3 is TGCGCCAGCAGCTCAGGACAGAGAAATACCTACGAGCAGTACTTC. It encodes CASSSGQRNTYEQYF.

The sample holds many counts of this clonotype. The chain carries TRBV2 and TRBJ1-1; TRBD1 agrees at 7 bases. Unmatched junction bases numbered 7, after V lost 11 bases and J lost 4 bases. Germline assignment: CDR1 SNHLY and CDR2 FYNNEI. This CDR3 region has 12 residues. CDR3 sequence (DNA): TGTGCCGGGTACAGGGGCGGCACTGAAGCTTTCTTT. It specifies CAGYRGGTEAFF.

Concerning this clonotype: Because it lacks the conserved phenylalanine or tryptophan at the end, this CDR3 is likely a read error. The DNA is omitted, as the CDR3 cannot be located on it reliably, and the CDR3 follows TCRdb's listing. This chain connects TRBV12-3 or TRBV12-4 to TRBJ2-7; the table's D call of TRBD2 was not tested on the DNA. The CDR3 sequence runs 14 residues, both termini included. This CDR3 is CASSPSFQASGLSL.

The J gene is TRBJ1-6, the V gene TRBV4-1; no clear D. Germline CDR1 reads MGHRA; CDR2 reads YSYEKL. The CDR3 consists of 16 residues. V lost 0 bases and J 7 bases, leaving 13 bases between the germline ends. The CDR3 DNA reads TGCGCCAGCAGCCAAGATACCACGGTGCCGAATTCACCCCTCCACTTT. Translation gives CASSQDTTVPNSPLHF.

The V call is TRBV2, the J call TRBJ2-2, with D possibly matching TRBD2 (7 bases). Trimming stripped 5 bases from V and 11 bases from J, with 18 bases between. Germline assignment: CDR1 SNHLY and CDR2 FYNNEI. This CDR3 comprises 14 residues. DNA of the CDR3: TGTGCCAGCAGTAGACGCAGGGGAGGGAATGAGCTGTTTTTT. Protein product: CASSRRRGGNELFF.

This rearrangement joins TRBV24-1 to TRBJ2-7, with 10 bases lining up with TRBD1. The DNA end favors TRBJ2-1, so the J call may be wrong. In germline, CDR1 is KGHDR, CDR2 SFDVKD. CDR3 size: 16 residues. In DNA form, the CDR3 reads TGTGCCACCAGTGTTGGGGACAGGGGACCCTACAATGAGCAGTTCTTC. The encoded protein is CATSVGDRGPYNEQFF.